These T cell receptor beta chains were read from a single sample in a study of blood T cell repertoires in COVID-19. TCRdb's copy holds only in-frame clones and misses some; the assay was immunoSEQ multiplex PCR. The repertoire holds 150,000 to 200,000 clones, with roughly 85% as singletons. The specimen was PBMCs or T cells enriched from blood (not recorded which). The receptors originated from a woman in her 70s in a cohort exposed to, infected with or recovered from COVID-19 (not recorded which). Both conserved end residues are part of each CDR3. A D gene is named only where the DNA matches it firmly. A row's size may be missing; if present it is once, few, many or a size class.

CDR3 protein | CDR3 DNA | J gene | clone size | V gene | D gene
CASSDLGTALGTQYF | TGTGCCAGCAGTGATCTGGGGACTGCCTTGGGGACCCAGTACTTC | TRBJ2-5 | - | TRBV2 | -
CASSLAPGTDTQYF | TGCGCCAGCAGCTTGGCCCCAGGTACTGATACGCAGTATTTT | TRBJ2-3 | - | TRBV5-1 | -
CASSFRVQETQYF | TGTGCCAGCAGTTTCAGGGTGCAAGAGACCCAGTACTTC | TRBJ2-5 | - | TRBV28 | -
CASSQGQGKQPQHF | TGTGCCAGCAGCCAAGGACAGGGTAAGCAGCCCCAGCATTTT | TRBJ1-5 | - | TRBV3-1/TRBV3-2 | TRBD1
CASSPTWDRSGAFF | TGTGCCAGCAGTCCGACCTGGGACAGATCAGGAGCTTTCTTT | TRBJ1-1 | - | TRBV6-2/TRBV6-3 | TRBD1
CSASLNLYNEQFF | TGCAGTGCTAGTCTAAACTTGTACAATGAGCAGTTCTTC | TRBJ2-1 | - | TRBV20-1 | -
CASSVQGQGVGGYTF | TGTGCCAGCAGTGTCCAAGGACAGGGGGTCGGTGGCTACACCTTC | TRBJ1-2 | - | TRBV2 | TRBD1
CASSPWSGETQYF | TGTGCCAGCAGCCCGTGGAGCGGAGAGACCCAGTACTTC | TRBJ2-5 | - | TRBV7-2 | -
CASSGAGIESDGYTF | TGTGCCAGTAGTGGTGCAGGGATTGAATCAGATGGCTACACCTTC | TRBJ1-2 | - | TRBV19 | -
CASSQRTGASPGQTQYF | TGTGCCAGCAGCCAAAGGACAGGGGCCAGCCCGGGACAGACCCAGTACTTC | TRBJ2-5 | - | TRBV14 | TRBD1
CASSFQGVQPQHF | TGTGCCAGCAGTTTCCAGGGTGTTCAGCCCCAGCATTTT | TRBJ1-5 | - | TRBV12-3/TRBV12-4 | -
CASRTLDRYNYGYTF | TGTGCCAGCAGAACCCTGGACAGGTATAACTATGGCTACACCTTC | TRBJ1-2 | - | TRBV27 | TRBD1
CASRGFDRGLAFF | TGTGCCAGCAGAGGATTCGACAGGGGGCTCGCTTTCTTT | TRBJ1-1 | - | TRBV28 | TRBD1
CASSLLTVSPPVHF | TGTGCCAGCAGCTTACTTACGGTGTCCCCGCCCGTGCATTTT | TRBJ1-5 | few | TRBV7-8 | -